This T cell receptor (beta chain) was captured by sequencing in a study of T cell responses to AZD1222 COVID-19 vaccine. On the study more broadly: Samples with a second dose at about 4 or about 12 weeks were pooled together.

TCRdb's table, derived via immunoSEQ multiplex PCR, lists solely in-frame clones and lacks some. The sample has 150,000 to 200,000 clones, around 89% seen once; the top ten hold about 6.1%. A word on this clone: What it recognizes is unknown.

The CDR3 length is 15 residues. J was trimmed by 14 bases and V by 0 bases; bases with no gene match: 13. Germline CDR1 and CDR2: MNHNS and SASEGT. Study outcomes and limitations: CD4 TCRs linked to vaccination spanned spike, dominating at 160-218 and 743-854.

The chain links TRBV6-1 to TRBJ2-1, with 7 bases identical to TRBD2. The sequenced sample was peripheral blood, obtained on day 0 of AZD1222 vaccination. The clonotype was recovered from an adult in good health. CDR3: CASSEAGRETLGEFF. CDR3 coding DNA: TGTGCCAGCAGTGAAGCGGGGCGGGAGACCCTAGGGGAGTTCTTC.